The sequence of this T cell receptor beta chain was determined in a study of T cells in Graves' hyperthyroidism and ophthalmopathy. The CDR3 runs to 14 residues. CDR1 is SGDLS, CDR2 YYNGEE, per germline. V was pared by 0 bases and J by 4 bases, with 7 bases between. RNA transcripts yielded amplified TCR beta CDR3 regions. Primed by the HTBI set, a first-round RT-PCR was run on the TCR CDR3. TCRdb independently ran MiXCR on the multiplex PCR reads; one entry per CDR3 protein. The sample records 550,000 to 650,000 distinct CDR3 sequences, approximately 14% being singletons. The sample holds many counts of this clonotype. Exclusions: uncontrolled infection, other autoimmune disease, pregnancy, lactation. The diagnoses drew upon clinical symptoms, serum thyroxine and TRAb, thyroid ultrasound and orbital computed tomography. This blood was taken when hyperthyroidism was first diagnosed, before any ophthalmopathy symptoms existed. Fresh peripheral blood, 9.5 to 10 ml of it, supplied the PBMCs.

V is TRBV9 and J is TRBJ2-2, with D unresolved. Input material: blood. This TCR came from a woman between 25 and 40 years old with Graves' hyperthyroidism that later progressed to Graves' ophthalmopathy. CDR3 in DNA: TGTGCCAGCAGCGTAGGGCCCGGCACCGGGGAGCTGTTTTTT. It specifies CASSVGPGTGELFF.